This T cell receptor beta chain was observed in a study of blood T cell repertoires in COVID-19. Study overall: In each case, the material was cDNA or gDNA derived from T cells, B-cell-depleted T cells, or PBMCs.

V lost 5 bases and J lost 5; bases outside the gene matches: 6. CDR3 length: 14 amino acids. Germline CDR1 and CDR2: MNHEY and SMNVEV (reference sequence). TCRdb's copy holds only in-frame clones and misses some; the assay was immunoSEQ multiplex PCR. The repertoire holds about 210,000 clones, with approximately 84% as singletons. Enrollment of patients from Seattle took place during active infection, with longitudinal follow-up. The sample consisted of peripheral blood. The clonotype was recovered from an elderly woman with COVID-19, enrolled during active disease. The rearrangement links TRBV27 to TRBJ2-5; 9 bases fit TRBD1. This CDR3 reads CASSAGTGWETQYF. The DNA for the CDR3 is TGTGCCAGCAGTGCCGGGACAGGGTGGGAGACCCAGTACTTC.